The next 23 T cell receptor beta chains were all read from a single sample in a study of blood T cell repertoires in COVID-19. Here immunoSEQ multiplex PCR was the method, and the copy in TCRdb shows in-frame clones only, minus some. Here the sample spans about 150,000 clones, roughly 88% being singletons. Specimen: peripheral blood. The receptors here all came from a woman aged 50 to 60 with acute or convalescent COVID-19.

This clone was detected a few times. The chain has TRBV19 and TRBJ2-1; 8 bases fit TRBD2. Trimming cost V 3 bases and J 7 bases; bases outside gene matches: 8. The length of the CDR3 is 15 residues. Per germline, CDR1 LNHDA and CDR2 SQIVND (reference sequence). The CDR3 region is CASSMAGLDVNEQFF. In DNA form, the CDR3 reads TGTGCCAGTAGTATGGCGGGACTAGATGTTAATGAGCAGTTCTTC.

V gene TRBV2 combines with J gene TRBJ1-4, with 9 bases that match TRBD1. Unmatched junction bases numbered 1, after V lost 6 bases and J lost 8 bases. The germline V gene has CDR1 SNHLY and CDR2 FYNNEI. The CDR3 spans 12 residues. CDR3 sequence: CASRGTGEKLFF. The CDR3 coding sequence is TGTGCCAGCAGGGGGACAGGGGAAAAACTGTTTTTT.

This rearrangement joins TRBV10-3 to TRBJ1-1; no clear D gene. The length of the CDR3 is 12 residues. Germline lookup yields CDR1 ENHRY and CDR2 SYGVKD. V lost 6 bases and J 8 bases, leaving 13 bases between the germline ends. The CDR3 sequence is CAISSGLAEAFF. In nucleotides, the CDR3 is TGTGCCATCAGCTCGGGATTGGCGGAAGCTTTCTTT.

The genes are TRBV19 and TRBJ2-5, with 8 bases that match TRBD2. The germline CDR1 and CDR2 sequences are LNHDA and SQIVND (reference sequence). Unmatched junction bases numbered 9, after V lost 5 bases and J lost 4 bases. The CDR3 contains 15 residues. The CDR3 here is CASSRSGSLGETQYF. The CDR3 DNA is TGTGCCAGTAGTCGCAGCGGGAGTTTGGGAGAGACCCAGTACTTC.

The CDR3 nucleotides read TGTGCCAGCAGCTTAAGCCCGGGGGAGACCCAGTACTTC. Encoded protein: CASSLSPGETQYF. The gene calls are TRBV7-8 and TRBJ2-5; TRBD2 might be the D (5 bases). The germline CDR1 and CDR2 sequences are SGHVS and FQNEAQ. The CDR3 spans 13 residues. Trimming removed 2 bases at V and 5 bases at J, with 9 bases between.

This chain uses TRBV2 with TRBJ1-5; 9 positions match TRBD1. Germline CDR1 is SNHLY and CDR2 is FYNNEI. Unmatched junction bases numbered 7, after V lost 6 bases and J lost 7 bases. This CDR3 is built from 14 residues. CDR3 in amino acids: CASRGDRDWQPQHF. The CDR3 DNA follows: TGTGCCAGCAGGGGGGACAGGGATTGGCAGCCCCAGCATTTT.

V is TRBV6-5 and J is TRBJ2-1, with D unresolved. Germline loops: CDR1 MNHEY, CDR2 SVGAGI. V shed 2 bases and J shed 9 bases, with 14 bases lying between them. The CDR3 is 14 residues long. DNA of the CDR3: TGTGCCAGCAGTTACGTCCTAGGCTCGGTTGAGCAGTTCTTC. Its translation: CASSYVLGSVEQFF.

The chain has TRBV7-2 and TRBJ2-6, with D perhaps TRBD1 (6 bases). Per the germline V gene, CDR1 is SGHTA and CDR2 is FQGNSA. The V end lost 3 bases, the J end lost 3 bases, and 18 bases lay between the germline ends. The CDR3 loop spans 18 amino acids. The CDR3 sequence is CASSFEDRTPFGANVLTF. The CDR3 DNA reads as TGTGCCAGCAGCTTCGAAGACAGGACGCCTTTTGGGGCCAACGTCCTGACTTTC.

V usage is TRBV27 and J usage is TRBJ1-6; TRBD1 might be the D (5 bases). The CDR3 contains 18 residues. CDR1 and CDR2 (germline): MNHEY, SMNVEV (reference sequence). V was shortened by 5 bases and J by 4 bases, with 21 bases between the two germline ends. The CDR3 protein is CASSPRQSPAGYNSPLHF. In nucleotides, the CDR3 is TGTGCCAGCAGTCCAAGACAGTCCCCAGCGGGTTATAATTCACCCCTCCACTTT.

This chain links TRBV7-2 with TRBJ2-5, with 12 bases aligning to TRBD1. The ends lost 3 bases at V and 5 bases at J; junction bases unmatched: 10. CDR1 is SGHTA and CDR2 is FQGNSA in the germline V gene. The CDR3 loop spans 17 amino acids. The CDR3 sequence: CASSLSGTGGAGETQYF. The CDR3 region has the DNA TGTGCCAGCAGCTTGTCCGGGACAGGGGGCGCCGGGGAGACCCAGTACTTC.

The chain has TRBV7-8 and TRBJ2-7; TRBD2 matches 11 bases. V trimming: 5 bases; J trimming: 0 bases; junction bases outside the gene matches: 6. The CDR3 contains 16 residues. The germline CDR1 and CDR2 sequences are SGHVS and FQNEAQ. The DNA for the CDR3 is TGTGCCAGCAGCCCGAGACTAGCGGGATTCTCCTACGAGCAGTACTTC. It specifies CASSPRLAGFSYEQYF. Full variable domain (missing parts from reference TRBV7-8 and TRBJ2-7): GAGVSQSPRYKVAKRGQDVALRCDPISGHVSLFWYQQALGQGPEFLTYFQNEAQLDKSGLPSDRFFAERPEGSVSTLKIQRTQQEDSAVYLCASSPRLAGFSYEQYFGPGTRLTVT.

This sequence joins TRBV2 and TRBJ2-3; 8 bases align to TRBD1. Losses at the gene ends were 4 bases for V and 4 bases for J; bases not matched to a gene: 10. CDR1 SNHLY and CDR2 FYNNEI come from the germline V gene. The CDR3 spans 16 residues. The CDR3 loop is CASSGLQGGGADTQYF. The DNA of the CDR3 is TGTGCCAGCAGTGGACTACAGGGGGGCGGCGCAGATACGCAGTATTTT.

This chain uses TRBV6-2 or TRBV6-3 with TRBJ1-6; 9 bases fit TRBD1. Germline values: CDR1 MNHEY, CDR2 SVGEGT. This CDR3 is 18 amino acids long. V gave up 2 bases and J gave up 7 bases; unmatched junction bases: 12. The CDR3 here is CASSYASPHGTGNSPLHF. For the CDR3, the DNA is TGTGCCAGCAGTTACGCGTCGCCCCACGGGACAGGGAATTCACCCCTCCACTTT.

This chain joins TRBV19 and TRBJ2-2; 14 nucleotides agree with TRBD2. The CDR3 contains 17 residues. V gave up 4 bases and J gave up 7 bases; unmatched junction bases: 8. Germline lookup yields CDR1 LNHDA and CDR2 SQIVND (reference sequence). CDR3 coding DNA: TGTGCCAGTAGTAAACCGGGACTAGCGGGAGTCGTCGGGGAGCTGTTTTTT. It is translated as CASSKPGLAGVVGELFF.

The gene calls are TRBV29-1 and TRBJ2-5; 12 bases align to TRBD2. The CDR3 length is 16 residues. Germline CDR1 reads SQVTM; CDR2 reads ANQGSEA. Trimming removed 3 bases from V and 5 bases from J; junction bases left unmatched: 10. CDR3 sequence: CSVDSRGLAGRETQYF. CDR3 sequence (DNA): TGCAGCGTTGACAGTCGGGGACTAGCGGGTCGGGAGACCCAGTACTTC.

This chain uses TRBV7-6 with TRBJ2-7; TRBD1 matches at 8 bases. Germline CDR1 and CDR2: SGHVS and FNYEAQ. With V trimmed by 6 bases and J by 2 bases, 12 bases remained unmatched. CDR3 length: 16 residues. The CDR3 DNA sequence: TGTGCCAGCAGTTTGATCCAGGGGGCGAGAACCTACGAGCAGTACTTC. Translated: CASSLIQGARTYEQYF.

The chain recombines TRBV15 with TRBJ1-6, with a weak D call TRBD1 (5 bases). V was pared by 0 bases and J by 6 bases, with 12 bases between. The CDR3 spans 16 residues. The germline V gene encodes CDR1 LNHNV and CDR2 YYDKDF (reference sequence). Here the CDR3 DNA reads TGTGCCACCAGCAGAGATGTAAGGGGCTCTAATTCACCCCTCCACTTT. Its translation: CATSRDVRGSNSPLHF. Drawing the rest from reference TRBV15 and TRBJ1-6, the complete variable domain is DAMVIQNPRYQVTQFGKPVTLSCSQTLNHNVMYWYQQKSSQAPKLLFHYYDKDFNNEADTPDNFQSRRPNTSFCFLDIRSPGLGDTAMYLCATSRDVRGSNSPLHFGNGTRLTVT.

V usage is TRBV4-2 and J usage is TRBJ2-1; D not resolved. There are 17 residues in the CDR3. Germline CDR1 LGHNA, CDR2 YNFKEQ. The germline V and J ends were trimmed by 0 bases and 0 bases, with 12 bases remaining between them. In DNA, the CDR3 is TGTGCCAGCAGCCAAGATTACGGCGGTAGCTCCTACAATGAGCAGTTCTTC. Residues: CASSQDYGGSSYNEQFF.

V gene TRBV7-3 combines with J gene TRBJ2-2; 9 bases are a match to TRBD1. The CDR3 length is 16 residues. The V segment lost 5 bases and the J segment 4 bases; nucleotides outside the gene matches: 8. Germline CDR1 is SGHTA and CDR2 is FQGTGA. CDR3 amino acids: CASSPTGTGSTGELFF. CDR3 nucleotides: TGTGCCAGCAGCCCGACCGGGACAGGGAGCACCGGGGAGCTGTTTTTT.

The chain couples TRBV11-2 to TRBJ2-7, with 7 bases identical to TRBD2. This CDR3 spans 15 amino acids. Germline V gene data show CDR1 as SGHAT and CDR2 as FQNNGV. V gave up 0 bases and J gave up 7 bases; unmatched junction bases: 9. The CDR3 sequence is CASSLDRAGVGEQYF. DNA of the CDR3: TGTGCCAGCAGCTTAGATCGCGCGGGAGTCGGGGAGCAGTACTTC.

In DNA form, the CDR3 reads TGTGCCAGCAGTGAATCTAGCGGGGGCCGCTCCTACGAGCAGTACTTC. Translation: CASSESSGGRSYEQYF. V gene TRBV25-1 combines with J gene TRBJ2-7, with TRBD2 matching over 10 bases. The V and J ends lost 1 base and 0 bases, in that order; junction bases with no gene match: 3. Germline CDR1 reads MGHDK; CDR2 reads SYGVNS. The length of the CDR3 is 16 residues.

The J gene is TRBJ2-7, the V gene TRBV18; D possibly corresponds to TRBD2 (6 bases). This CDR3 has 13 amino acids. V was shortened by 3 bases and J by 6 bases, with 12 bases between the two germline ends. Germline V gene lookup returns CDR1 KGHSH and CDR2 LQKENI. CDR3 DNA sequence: TGTGCCAGCTCACCCGGAGGGTCCGGCGAGCAGTACTTC. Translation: CASSPGGSGEQYF.

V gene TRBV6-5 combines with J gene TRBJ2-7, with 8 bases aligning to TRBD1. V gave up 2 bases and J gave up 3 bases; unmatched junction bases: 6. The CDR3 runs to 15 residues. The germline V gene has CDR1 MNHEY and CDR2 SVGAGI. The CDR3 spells CASSYQGAMNYEQYF. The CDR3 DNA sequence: TGTGCCAGCAGTTACCAGGGGGCAATGAACTACGAGCAGTACTTC.